The clone carrying this T cell receptor beta chain occurred a few times. No antigen is known for it. These data are taken from a study of neoadjuvant nivolumab and ipilimumab in lung cancer. The ends were cut back, 6 bases at V and 1 base at J, with 6 bases in the middle. The CDR3 is made up of 13 amino acids. CDR1 is MNHNY and CDR2 is SVGAGI in the germline V gene (reference sequence). Produced via immunoSEQ multiplex PCR; TCRdb's table is partial and in-frame only. This sample has 30,000 or so clones, with about 83% found just once. Findings of the study overall: TCR receptors were sequenced in few samples.

The sequence was collected from an adult with non-small cell lung cancer. The V and J genes are TRBV6-6 and TRBJ2-2; no clear D gene. The source was tumor tissue, collected after neoadjuvant nivolumab, alone or with ipilimumab, at or shortly before surgery. CDR3 sequence: CASRPENTGELFF. The CDR3 coding sequence is TGTGCCAGCAGGCCTGAGAACACCGGGGAGCTGTTTTTT.